The rows below give T cell receptor beta chains drawn from one sample of a study of T-cell memory formation after mild COVID-19. TCRdb recomputed calls from the 5' RACE reads with MiXCR, one row per CDR3 protein. Among just under 150,000 distinct CDR3 sequences listed, about 6.1% were seen once. The sample was PBMCs or a T cell subset sorted from them (not recorded which). These receptors came from an adult woman who had mild COVID-19 (a few samples of this study predate the infection). Cell type and time point are not known. The CDR3 runs from the conserved cysteine through the conserved F or W. A D gene is named only where the DNA matches it firmly. Clone size is stated in some rows and not others, as once, few, many or a class when expanded.

cdr3_nt cdr3_aa j_call v_call d_call cdr3_length clone_size
TGTGCCAGCAGTTCCCCGACAGGGTTCTATGGCTACACCTTC CASSSPTGFYGYTF TRBJ1-2 TRBV6-2/TRBV6-3 TRBD1 14 few
TGTGCCAGCAGGGAAGCGGGTATATCCTACGAGCAGTACTTC CASREAGISYEQYF TRBJ2-7 TRBV7-2 NA 14 many
TGTGCCAGCAGCTTAGTAACAGGGGGTCCAGAGACCCAGTACTTC CASSLVTGGPETQYF TRBJ2-5 TRBV7-2 TRBD1 15 many
TGCGCCAGCAGCTTGAGTCTGATCTCCTACGAGCAGTACTTC CASSLSLISYEQYF TRBJ2-7 TRBV5-1 NA 14 many
TGTGCCAGCAGCCCCCAACCCAGGGGCTCTAACACTGAAGCTTTCTTT CASSPQPRGSNTEAFF TRBJ1-1 TRBV9 NA 16 many
TGTGCCAGCAGGAGGGGTATTTTCAGCAATCAGCCCCAGCATTTT CASRRGIFSNQPQHF TRBJ1-5 TRBV12-3/TRBV12-4 NA 15 few
TGTGCCAGCAGCGCCCGACAAGGAGGGATAGATGAGCAGTTCTTC CASSARQGGIDEQFF TRBJ2-1 TRBV9 NA 15 NA
TGCAGCGTAGGGAGAGGGTACGAGCAGTACTTC CSVGRGYEQYF TRBJ2-7 TRBV29-1 NA 11 NA
TGTGCCAGCAGCTTAGTAGACAGGGCGCCGTACTTC CASSLVDRAPYF TRBJ2-7 TRBV7-9 TRBD1 12 many
TGTGCCAGCAGCAGACCCGGGAGGAGAGGAAACACCATATATTTT CASSRPGRRGNTIYF TRBJ1-3 TRBV11-2 NA 15 few
TGTGCCAGCAGCTTAGTAACGGGGGCCGGGACAAGCAATCAGCCCCAGCATTTT CASSLVTGAGTSNQPQHF TRBJ1-5 TRBV7-2 NA 18 NA
TGTGCCAGCAGCCAAGATACGGCGAGCTCCTACAATGAGCAGTTCTTC CASSQDTASSYNEQFF TRBJ2-1 TRBV3-1 NA 16 few
TGTGCCAGCAGTCCGCGGACTAACCCCCGCAATGAGCAGTTCTTC CASSPRTNPRNEQFF TRBJ2-1 TRBV12-3/TRBV12-4 NA 15 few
TGCGCCAGCAGCGATAAAGTGGAAGCCCCCAGTTCACCCCTCCACTTT CASSDKVEAPSSPLHF TRBJ1-6 TRBV5-1 NA 16 NA
TGCGCCAGCAGCCCGGGACAGGGGGCAGGGGAGCAGTACTTC CASSPGQGAGEQYF TRBJ2-7 TRBV5-1 TRBD1 14 NA
TGCGCCAGCAGCTTGTTTGGGACCGAAAAACTGTTTTTT CASSLFGTEKLFF TRBJ1-4 TRBV5-1 NA 13 NA
TGTGCCAGCGGTTCTGTGGGGGCACATGAGCAGTTCTTC CASGSVGAHEQFF TRBJ2-1 TRBV11-2 NA 13 NA
TGTGCCAGCAGCCCGGGGGACAGGGGGGGCTATGGCTACACCTTC CASSPGDRGGYGYTF TRBJ1-2 TRBV7-3 TRBD1 15 few
TGTGCCAGCAGTCCCCAATGGGGGCGGGGCACAGATACGCAGTATTTT CASSPQWGRGTDTQYF TRBJ2-3 TRBV2 NA 16 few
TGTGCCACCAGTGACTGGGGGGTGGACTATGGCTACACCTTC CATSDWGVDYGYTF TRBJ1-2 TRBV24-1 NA 14 few
TGCGCCAGCAGCTGGACAACTAGCGGGGGCCAAGAGACCCAGTACTTC CASSWTTSGGQETQYF TRBJ2-5 TRBV5-1 TRBD2 16 few
TGTGCCAGCAGCTCTGGCGGGGTGCGGCCGTACAATGAGCAGTTCTTC CASSSGGVRPYNEQFF TRBJ2-1 TRBV11-3 NA 16 few
TGCGCCAGCAGCCAAGACAGTCATGGCTACACCTTC CASSQDSHGYTF TRBJ1-2 TRBV4-1 NA 12 few
TGTGCCAGCAGCTTAGTGTCAGCGGGAGTGAGGACAGATACGCAGTATTTT CASSLVSAGVRTDTQYF TRBJ2-3 TRBV7-2 TRBD2 17 many
TGTGCCACCTCCCGAGGAAACTATGGCTACACCTTC CATSRGNYGYTF TRBJ1-2 TRBV12-3/TRBV12-4 NA 12 NA
TGTGCCAGCAGAGGGGGCAGGGACACTGAAGCTTTCTTT CASRGGRDTEAFF TRBJ1-1 TRBV2 TRBD1 13 many
TGTGCCACCCGGGCCGGGGGCAACTACGAGCAGTACTTC CATRAGGNYEQYF TRBJ2-7 TRBV10-3 NA 13 many
TGTGCCAGCACGTCGGACAGGCGGTACGAGCAGTACTTC CASTSDRRYEQYF TRBJ2-7 TRBV6-2/TRBV6-3 TRBD1 13 many
TGTGCCAGCAGCTACGCCGGGACAGGGAACACCGGGGAGCTGTTTTTT CASSYAGTGNTGELFF TRBJ2-2 TRBV5-5 TRBD1 16 NA
TGTGCCAGCAGCTTCTTGGACTTGCAGTTCTTC CASSFLDLQFF TRBJ2-1 TRBV7-2 NA 11 many
TGCGCCAGCGCCGGGGGGGGGCAGACCCAGTACTTC CASAGGGQTQYF TRBJ2-5 TRBV5-1 TRBD2 12 NA
TGCAGTGCCCCAGAGGGGGGGGTTTACAATGAGCAGTTCTTC CSAPEGGVYNEQFF TRBJ2-1 TRBV20-1 NA 14 NA
TGTGCCAGCAAAGCGGGAGTGAACTACAATGAGCAGTTCTTC CASKAGVNYNEQFF TRBJ2-1 TRBV7-9 TRBD2 14 many
TGTGCCAGCAGTTACTCGAGAAGGGCCGACGAGCAGTACTTC CASSYSRRADEQYF TRBJ2-7 TRBV6-2/TRBV6-3 NA 14 few
TGCAGTGCTAGAGATCCCCGCGTAGCGGGGAGAATCTACGAGCAGTACTTC CSARDPRVAGRIYEQYF TRBJ2-7 TRBV20-1 TRBD2 17 few
TGTGCCAGCAGGGCCGGACAGCCCTGGGAGACCCAGTACTTC CASRAGQPWETQYF TRBJ2-5 TRBV12-3/TRBV12-4 NA 14 few
TGTGCCAGCTCACCAGTAGGTGCGAGCGGGTCATACGAGCAGTACTTC CASSPVGASGSYEQYF TRBJ2-7 TRBV18 NA 16 many
TGTGCCAGCAGCAAAATGGACAATGAGCAGTTCTTC CASSKMDNEQFF TRBJ2-1 TRBV12-3/TRBV12-4 NA 12 NA
TGTGCCAGCAGCTTATTAGCGGGAGGAGGGGAGACCCAGTACTTC CASSLLAGGGETQYF TRBJ2-5 TRBV7-2 TRBD2 15 many
TGTGCCAGCAGTTACTCTTTGGGAGGGGCTGAAGCTTTCTTT CASSYSLGGAEAFF TRBJ1-1 TRBV6-6 NA 14 many
TGCAGCGTCCCGACTAGCGGGAGTACTAATGAGCAGTTCTTC CSVPTSGSTNEQFF TRBJ2-1 TRBV29-1 TRBD2 14 NA
TGTGCCAGCAGCTTAAGCCCCACTAATCAGCCCCAGCATTTT CASSLSPTNQPQHF TRBJ1-5 TRBV7-2 NA 14 many
TGTGCCAGCAGCTTAAGCGGGGGCTCCTACGAGCAGTACTTC CASSLSGGSYEQYF TRBJ2-7 TRBV7-3 TRBD2 14 many
TGCAGTGCTAGAGATCACACCCCAGGGGCCGCAGCTAATGAAAAACTGTTTTTT CSARDHTPGAAANEKLFF TRBJ1-4 TRBV20-1 NA 18 few
TGCGCCAGCAGCTTGGCGGGAGAGGGACTAGGCGTATACGAGCAGTACTTC CASSLAGEGLGVYEQYF TRBJ2-7 TRBV5-1 TRBD2 17 many
TGTGCCATCAGCCCGAACTCCGCGGGGGCCTCCGGGGAGCTGTTTTTT CAISPNSAGASGELFF TRBJ2-2 TRBV10-3 NA 16 many
TGTGCCAGCAGCCGCACAGGGCCCCCACCAGACAATGAGCAGTTCTTC CASSRTGPPPDNEQFF TRBJ2-1 TRBV7-3 NA 16 few